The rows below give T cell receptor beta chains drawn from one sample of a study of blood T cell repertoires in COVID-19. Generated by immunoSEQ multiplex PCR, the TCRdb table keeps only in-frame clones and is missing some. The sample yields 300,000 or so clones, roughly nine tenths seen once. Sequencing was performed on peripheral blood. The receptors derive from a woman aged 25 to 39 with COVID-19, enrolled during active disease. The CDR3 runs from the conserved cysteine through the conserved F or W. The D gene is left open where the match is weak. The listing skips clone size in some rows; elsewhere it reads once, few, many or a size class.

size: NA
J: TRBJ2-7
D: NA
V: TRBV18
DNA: TGTGCCAGCTCATCCCCGGGATCCAGGGGCGAGCAGTACTTC
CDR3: CASSSPGSRGEQYF

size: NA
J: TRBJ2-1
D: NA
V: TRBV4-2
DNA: TGTGCCAGCAGCCAGGGGAGCGTGGAGGGTAATGAGCAGTTCTTC
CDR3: CASSQGSVEGNEQFF

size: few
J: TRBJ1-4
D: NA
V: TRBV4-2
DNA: TGTGCCAGCAGCCAAGGAACAAGCGATTCTAATGAAAAACTGTTTTTT
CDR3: CASSQGTSDSNEKLFF

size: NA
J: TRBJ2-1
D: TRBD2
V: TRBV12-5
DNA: TGTGCTAGTGGGCCTAGGCTAGCGGGAGACTACAATGAGCAGTTCTTC
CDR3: CASGPRLAGDYNEQFF

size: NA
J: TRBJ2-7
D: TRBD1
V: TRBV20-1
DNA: TGCAGTGCTAGTCCCCAGGGGGCGAAGCAGTACTTC
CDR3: CSASPQGAKQYF

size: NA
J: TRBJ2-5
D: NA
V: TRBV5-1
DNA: TGCGCCAGCAGCTTGGCCTGGCAGGTAGAGACCCAGTACTTC
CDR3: CASSLAWQVETQYF

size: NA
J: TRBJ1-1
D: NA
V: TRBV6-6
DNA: TGTGCCAGCACCGTGGCAGGGTTCACTGAAGCTTTCTTT
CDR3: CASTVAGFTEAFF

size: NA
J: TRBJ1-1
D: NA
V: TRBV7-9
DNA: TGTGCCAGCAGCTTAGGGAGAGCAGTTAACACTGAAGCTTTCTTT
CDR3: CASSLGRAVNTEAFF

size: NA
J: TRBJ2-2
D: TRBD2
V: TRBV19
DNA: TGTGCCAGTAGTATCGCGGGGGAGATCGGGGAGCTGTTTTTT
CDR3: CASSIAGEIGELFF

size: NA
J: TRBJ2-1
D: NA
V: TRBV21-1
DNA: TGTGCCAGCAGCAAAACAGCGGCCTCCTACAATGAGCAGTTCTTC
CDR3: CASSKTAASYNEQFF

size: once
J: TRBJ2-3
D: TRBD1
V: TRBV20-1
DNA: TGCAGTGCTAGTAACCCGGGACAGGGGAGCACAGATACGCAGTATTTT
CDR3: CSASNPGQGSTDTQYF

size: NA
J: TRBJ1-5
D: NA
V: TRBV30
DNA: TGTGCCTGGAGAATTTCAGGGATCAATCAGCCCCAGCATTTT
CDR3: CAWRISGINQPQHF

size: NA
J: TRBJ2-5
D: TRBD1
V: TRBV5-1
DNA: TGCGCCAGCATTCCTGGGACAGGGATCGAGACCCAGTACTTC
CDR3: CASIPGTGIETQYF

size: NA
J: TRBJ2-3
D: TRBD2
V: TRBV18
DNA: TGTGCCAGCTCACCATTGGCTAGCGGGGGAGCCAGCACAGATACGCAGTATTTT
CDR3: CASSPLASGGASTDTQYF

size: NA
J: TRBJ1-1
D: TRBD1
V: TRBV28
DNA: TGTGCCAGCAGTTTCTACAGGGGCTCGAACACTGAAGCTTTCTTT
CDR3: CASSFYRGSNTEAFF

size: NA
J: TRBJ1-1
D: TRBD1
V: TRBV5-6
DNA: TGTGCCAGCAGCTTCGACAGGGCAAGGGCTTTCTTT
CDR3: CASSFDRARAFF

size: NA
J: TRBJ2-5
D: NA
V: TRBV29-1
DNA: TGCAGCGCCACAACAGGGTTTTTGGAGACCCAGTACTTC
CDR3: CSATTGFLETQYF

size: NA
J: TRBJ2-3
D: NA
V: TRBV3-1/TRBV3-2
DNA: TGTGCCAGCAGCCAAGAACAGGGACCCACAGATACGCAGTATTTT
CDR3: CASSQEQGPTDTQYF

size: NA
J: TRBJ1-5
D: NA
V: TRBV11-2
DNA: TGTGCCAGCAGCCGTTCCGGGACACAGAGCAATCAGCCCCAGCATTTT
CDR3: CASSRSGTQSNQPQHF

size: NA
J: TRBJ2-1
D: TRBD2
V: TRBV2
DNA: TGTGCCAGCAGAGCGGGAGGAGGTGAGCAGTTCTTC
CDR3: CASRAGGGEQFF

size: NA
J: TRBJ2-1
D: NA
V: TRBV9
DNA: TGTGCCAGCAGCCCCTCCCCGCGAGGCAATGAGCAGTTCTTC
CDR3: CASSPSPRGNEQFF

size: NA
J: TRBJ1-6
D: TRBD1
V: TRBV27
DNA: TGTGCCAGCAGTTTACGGACCTCGGGACAGTCTAATTCACCCCTCCACTTT
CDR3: CASSLRTSGQSNSPLHF

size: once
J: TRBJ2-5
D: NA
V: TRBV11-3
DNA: TGTGCCAGCAGCCATAGACAGGAAAACCAAGAGACCCAGTACTTC
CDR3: CASSHRQENQETQYF

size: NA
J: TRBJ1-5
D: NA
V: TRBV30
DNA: TGTGCCTGGAGTAATGGACTCCAGAGACATCAGGCCCAGCATTTT
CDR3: CAWSNGLQRHQAQHF

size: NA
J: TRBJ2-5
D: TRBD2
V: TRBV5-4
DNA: TGTGCCAGCAGCTTAGCGGGAGGGGGGGAGACCCAGTACTTC
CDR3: CASSLAGGGETQYF

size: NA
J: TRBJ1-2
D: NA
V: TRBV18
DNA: TGTGCCAGCTCACCATCTGGACAAGGGTCGTCCCCATATGGCTACACCTTC
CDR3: CASSPSGQGSSPYGYTF

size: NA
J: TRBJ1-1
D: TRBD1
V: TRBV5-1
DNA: TGCGCCAGCAGCTTGGATCAGGGGGAAGGTGAGGAAACTTTCTTT
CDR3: CASSLDQGEGEETFF

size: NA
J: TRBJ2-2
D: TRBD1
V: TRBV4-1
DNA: TGCGCCAGCAGCCAAGAGACAGGGTACACCGGGGAGCTGTTTTTT
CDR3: CASSQETGYTGELFF

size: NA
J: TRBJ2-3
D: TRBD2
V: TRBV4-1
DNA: TGCGCCAGCAGCCAAGATCCCCACCATAGCGGGAGGTTTAGCACAGATACGCAGTATTTT
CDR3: CASSQDPHHSGRFSTDTQYF

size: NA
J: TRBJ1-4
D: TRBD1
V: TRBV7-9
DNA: TGTGCCAGCAGCGAGGACAGGGATGAAAAACTGTTTTTT
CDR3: CASSEDRDEKLFF

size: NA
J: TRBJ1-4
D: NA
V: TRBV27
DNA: TGTGCCAGCAGTTGGCAGGGTGCAACTAATGAAAAACTGTTTTTT
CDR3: CASSWQGATNEKLFF

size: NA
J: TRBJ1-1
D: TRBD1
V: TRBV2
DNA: TGTGCCAGCAGTGAAGTGGGACAGGGGGCGCGGGAGACTGAAGCTTTCTTT
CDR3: CASSEVGQGARETEAFF

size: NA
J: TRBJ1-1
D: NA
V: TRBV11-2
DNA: TGTGCCAGCAGCTCCCACAGATCCATGAACACTGAAGCTTTCTTT
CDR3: CASSSHRSMNTEAFF

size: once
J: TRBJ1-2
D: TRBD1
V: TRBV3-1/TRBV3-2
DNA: TGTGCCAGCAGCCAGGGACAGGGGAACTATGGCTACACCTTC
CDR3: CASSQGQGNYGYTF

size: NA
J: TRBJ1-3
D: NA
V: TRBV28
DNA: TGTGCCAGCAGTTTAAGTGGTAGAGGTTCGACGGGAAACACCATATATTTT
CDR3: CASSLSGRGSTGNTIYF

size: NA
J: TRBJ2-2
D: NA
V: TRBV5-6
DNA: TGTGCCAGCAGCTTTCCGGGACACGTTCCCGGGGAGCTGTTTTTT
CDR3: CASSFPGHVPGELFF

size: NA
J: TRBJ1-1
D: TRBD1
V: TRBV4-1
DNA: TGCGCCAGCAGCCAGTCGTCGGGGACAGGGGATGAAGCTTTCTTT
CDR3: CASSQSSGTGDEAFF

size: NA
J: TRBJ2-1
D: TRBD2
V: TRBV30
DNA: TGTGCCTGGAGTGTAACTAGCGGGTTCTCCTACAATGAGCAGTTCTTC
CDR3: CAWSVTSGFSYNEQFF

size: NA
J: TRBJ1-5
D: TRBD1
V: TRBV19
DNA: TGTGCCAGTAGTATGACAGGGCGAGGCGGCAATCAGCCCCAGCATTTT
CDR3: CASSMTGRGGNQPQHF

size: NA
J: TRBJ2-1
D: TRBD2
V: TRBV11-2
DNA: TGTGCCAGCAGCGTTATAACTAGCGAACTGTTCTTC
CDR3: CASSVITSELFF

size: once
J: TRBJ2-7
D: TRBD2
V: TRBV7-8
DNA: TGTGCCAGCAGCATTCTAGCGGGGCCGGCCTACGAGCAGTACTTC
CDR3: CASSILAGPAYEQYF

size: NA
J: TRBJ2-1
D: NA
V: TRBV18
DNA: TGTGCCAGCTCGCCCCCCGGGACTCGACTTTCGGAGCAGTTCTTC
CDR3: CASSPPGTRLSEQFF